Here is one TCR beta chain with its context. This entry is derived from a study of shared clonotypes between healthy human individuals. The data were produced by immunoSEQ multiplex PCR, yet TCRdb's version contains in-frame clones alone and is incomplete. Among about 690,000 clones, around 90% were seen once, and the ten largest hold 34%. In germline, CDR1 is LNHDA, CDR2 SQIVND (reference sequence). J was trimmed by 2 bases and V by 5 bases; bases with no gene match: 6. CDR3 length equals 15 residues. CD8 memory pooled CD45RO+ cells and CCR7-negative CD45RA+ TemRA cells. The sequence derives from a man between 18 and 35 years old in good health. Some clones in this sample may be carry-over from other donors' samples. Material: memory CD8+ T cells from PBMCs. Indicated subset: CD45RO+ cells pooled with CCR7-negative TemRA cells. V is TRBV19 and J is TRBJ2-7, with 10 bases lining up with TRBD1. Here the CDR3 reads CASSPGQGTTYEQYF. DNA for the CDR3: TGTGCCAGTAGTCCGGGACAGGGGACCACCTACGAGCAGTACTTC.